This TCR beta chain was found in a study of CD8+CD57+ T cells in acquired aplastic anemia. Study context: Sorting CD4+ and CD8+ cells gave DNA averaging 3.2 ug.

Findings of the study overall: Under 35 was the count of CD8+ CDR3 sequences that patients shared with controls. Significance was not reached for CD8+ Simpson's diversity between patients and controls.

The use of genomic DNA as template underpinned the TCR beta VDJ and CDR3 profiling. TCRdb analysed the reads with MiXCR anew, one entry per CDR3 protein. The repertoire includes approximately 170,000 distinct CDR3 sequences, over 40% of them detected once, and under 3.5% sits in the top ten. The CDR3 consists of 12 residues. Trimming took 0 bases from V and 2 from J, leaving 2 bases between them. CDR1 MNHEY and CDR2 SVGEGT come from the germline V gene. The table lists this clonotype with many counts. Its antigen is unknown. Only patients with CD8+CD57+ cell expansion on flow cytometry were chosen for sequencing.

Sequences were obtained from sorted CD4+, CD8+, or CD8+CD57+ T cells (not recorded which) from PBMCs. This TCR was recovered from a human donor with aplastic anemia. The rearrangement uses TRBV6-2 or TRBV6-3 and TRBJ2-7; D unclear. The CDR3 protein is CASSYSPYEQYF. Here the CDR3 DNA reads TGTGCCAGCAGTTACTCTCCCTACGAGCAGTACTTC.